This TCR beta chain was profiled in a study of blood T cell repertoires in COVID-19. Study-wide context: Researchers got acute and convalescent COVID-19 samples from the United States, Italy and Spain. The cDNA or gDNA used as material had been derived from T cells, B-cell-depleted T cells, or PBMCs.

Authors' processing steps: By means of reference gene primer amplification, nucleated cell counts were estimated. Measured with immunoSEQ multiplex PCR; TCRdb has only the in-frame clones, and not every one. For V, J and clone size, that table is used; D and trimming come from the DNA. The table records approximately 270,000 clones, about four fifths of them present only once. The CDR3 spans 15 residues. V dropped 3 bases and J dropped 2; count of bases not matched to a gene: 5. Germline V gene lookup returns CDR1 KGHSH and CDR2 LQKENI. The chain links TRBV18 to TRBJ2-7; 9 nucleotides agree with TRBD1. The sample taken for sequencing was peripheral blood. This receptor was taken from an elderly man with acute or convalescent COVID-19. The CDR3 nucleotides are TGTGCCAGCTCACCCAAACAGGGGGCCCCCTACGAGCAGTACTTC. Translated: CASSPKQGAPYEQYF. Full variable domain (missing parts from reference TRBV18 and TRBJ2-7): NAGVMQNPRHLVRRRGQEARLRCSPMKGHSHVYWYRQLPEEGLKFMVYLQKENIIDESGMPKERFSAEFPKEGPSILRIQQVVRGDSAAYFCASSPKQGAPYEQYFGPGTRLTVT.